This T cell receptor beta chain came from a study of shared clonotypes between healthy human individuals. Study-wide background: Per-donor plates numbered three CD4 naive, three CD4 memory, two CD8 naive and one CD8 memory.

Assay used: immunoSEQ multiplex PCR; TCRdb lists only in-frame clones, some missing. Here the sample spans over a million clones, 70% to 80% being singletons. This CDR3 has 17 residues. Germline loops: CDR1 MNHNS, CDR2 SASEGT. V lost 3 bases, J lost 4 bases, and 8 bases stayed unmatched. General observations from the study: Across several donors, naive CD4 shared 5% to 6%, naive CD8 around 3.8%, memory CD4 less than 2.5%, memory CD8 0.4%. The authors sampled blood alone, and tissue repertoires likely differ. How much donors shared clonotypes was expected to be affected by sequencing depth.

In this sample, this clone turned up many times. No antigen is known for it. The sample has other DNA sequences that encode this CDR3 too. The TCR originated in a young man in good health. Some clones in this sample may be carry-over from other donors' samples. Sequenced input: memory CD4+ T cells from PBMCs. As for subset: CD45RA-negative fraction. The V and J genes are TRBV6-1 and TRBJ2-2; 10 bases map to TRBD1. The CDR3 nucleotides are TGTGCCAGCAGTGACCAACGACAGGGGGCAGGCACCGGGGAGCTGTTTTTT. Its translation: CASSDQRQGAGTGELFF.